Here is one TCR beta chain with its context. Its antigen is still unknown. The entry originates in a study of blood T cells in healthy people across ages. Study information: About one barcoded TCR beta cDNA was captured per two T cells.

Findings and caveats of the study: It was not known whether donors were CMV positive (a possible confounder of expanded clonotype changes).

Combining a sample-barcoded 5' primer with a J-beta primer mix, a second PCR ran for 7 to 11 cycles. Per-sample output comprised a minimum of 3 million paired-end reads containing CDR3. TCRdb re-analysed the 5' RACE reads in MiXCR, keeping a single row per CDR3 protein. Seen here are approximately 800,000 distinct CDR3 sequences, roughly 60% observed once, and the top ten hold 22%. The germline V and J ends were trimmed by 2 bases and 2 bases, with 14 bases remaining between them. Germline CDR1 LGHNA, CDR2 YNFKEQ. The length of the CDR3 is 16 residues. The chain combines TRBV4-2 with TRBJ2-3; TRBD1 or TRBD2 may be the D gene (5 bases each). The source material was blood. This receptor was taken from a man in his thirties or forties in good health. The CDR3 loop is CASSQQRGAATDTQYF. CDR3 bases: TGTGCCAGCAGCCAACAAAGAGGGGCAGCCACAGATACGCAGTATTTT.